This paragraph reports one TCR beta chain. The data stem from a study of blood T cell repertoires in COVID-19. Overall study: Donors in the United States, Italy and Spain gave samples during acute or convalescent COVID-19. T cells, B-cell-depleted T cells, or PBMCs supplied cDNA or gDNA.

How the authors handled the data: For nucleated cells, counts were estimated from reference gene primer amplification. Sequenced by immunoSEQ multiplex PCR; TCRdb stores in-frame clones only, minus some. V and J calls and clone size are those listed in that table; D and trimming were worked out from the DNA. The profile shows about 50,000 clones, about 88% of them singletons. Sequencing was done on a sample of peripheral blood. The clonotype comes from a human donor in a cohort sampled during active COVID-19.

The chain's CDR3 is CASRPQGARNEKLFF. In DNA, the CDR3 is TGTGCCAGTAGACCCCAGGGGGCTCGGAATGAAAAACTGTTTTTT. The gene calls are TRBV19 and TRBJ1-4; 8 nucleotides agree with TRBD1. Germline assignment: CDR1 LNHDA and CDR2 SQIVND (reference sequence). This CDR3 has 15 amino acids. V dropped 6 bases and J dropped 5; count of bases not matched to a gene: 8.